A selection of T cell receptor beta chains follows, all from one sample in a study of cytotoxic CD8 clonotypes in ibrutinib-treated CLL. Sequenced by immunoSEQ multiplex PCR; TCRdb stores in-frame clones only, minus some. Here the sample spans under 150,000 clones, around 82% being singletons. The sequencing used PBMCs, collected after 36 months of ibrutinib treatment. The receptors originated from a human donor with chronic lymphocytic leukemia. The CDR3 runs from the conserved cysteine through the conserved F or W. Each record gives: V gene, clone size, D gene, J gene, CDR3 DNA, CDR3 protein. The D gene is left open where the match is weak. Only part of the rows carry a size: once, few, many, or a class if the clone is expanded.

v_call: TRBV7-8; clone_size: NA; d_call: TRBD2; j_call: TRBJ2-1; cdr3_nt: TGTGCCAGCAGCTTAGCGGGACTAGCGTCTCTGAATGAGCAGTTCTTC; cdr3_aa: CASSLAGLASLNEQFF
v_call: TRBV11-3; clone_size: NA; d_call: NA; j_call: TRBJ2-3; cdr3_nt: TGTGCCAGCAGCTATGACCGGGACCCCACAGATACGCAGTATTTT; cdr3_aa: CASSYDRDPTDTQYF
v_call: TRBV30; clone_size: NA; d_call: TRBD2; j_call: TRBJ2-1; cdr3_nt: TGTGCCTGGAGTGTTTCGGCTAGCGGGAGGGGACAGTTCTTC; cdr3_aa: CAWSVSASGRGQFF
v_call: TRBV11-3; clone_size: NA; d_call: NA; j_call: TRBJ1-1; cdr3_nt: TGTGCCAGCAGCTTTGAGGGGAACACTGAAGCTTTCTTT; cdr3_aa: CASSFEGNTEAFF
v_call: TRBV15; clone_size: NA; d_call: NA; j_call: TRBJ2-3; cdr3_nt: TGTGCCACCATCGGACGCCTTAGCACAGATACGCAGTATTTT; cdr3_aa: CATIGRLSTDTQYF
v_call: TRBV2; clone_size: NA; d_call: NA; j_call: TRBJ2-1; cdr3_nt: TGTGCCAGCAGTGGCAGGGCAGGGAATGAGCAGTTCTTC; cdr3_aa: CASSGRAGNEQFF
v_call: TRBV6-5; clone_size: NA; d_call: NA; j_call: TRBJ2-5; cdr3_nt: TGTGCCAGCAGACAAGGTCTGGTGGAGACCCAGTACTTC; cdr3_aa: CASRQGLVETQYF
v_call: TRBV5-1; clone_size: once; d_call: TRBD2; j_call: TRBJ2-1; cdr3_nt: TGCGCCAGCAGCTTGGCCCTCACTCTAGCGGGAGTTGGGAATGAGCAGTTCTTC; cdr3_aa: CASSLALTLAGVGNEQFF
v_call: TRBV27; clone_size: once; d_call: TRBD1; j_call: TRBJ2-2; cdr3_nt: TGTGCCAGCACCCGGAGGACAGGGGTTAACACCGGGGAGCTGTTTTTT; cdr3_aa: CASTRRTGVNTGELFF
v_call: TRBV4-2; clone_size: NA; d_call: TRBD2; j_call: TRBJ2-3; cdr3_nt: TGTGCCAGCAGCGCCACAACTAGCGGGAGTTCAGATACGCAGTATTTT; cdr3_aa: CASSATTSGSSDTQYF
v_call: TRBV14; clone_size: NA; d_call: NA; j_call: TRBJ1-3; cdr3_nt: TGTGCCAGCAGCCAAGAGGGCGTCTCCGGAAACACCATATATTTT; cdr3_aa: CASSQEGVSGNTIYF
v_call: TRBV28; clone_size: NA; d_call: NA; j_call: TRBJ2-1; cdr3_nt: TGTGCCAGCAGTGGGACCTATTTGTCCTACAATGAGCAGTTCTTC; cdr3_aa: CASSGTYLSYNEQFF
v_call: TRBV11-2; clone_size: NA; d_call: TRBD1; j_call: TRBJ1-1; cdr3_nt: TGTGCCAGCAGCTTAGCCCTAACAGGGGAGGCTTTCTTT; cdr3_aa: CASSLALTGEAFF
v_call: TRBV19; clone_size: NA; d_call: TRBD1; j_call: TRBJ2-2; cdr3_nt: TGTGCCAGTAGTATTCGGACAGGGACCAACACCGGGGAGCTGTTTTTT; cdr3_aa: CASSIRTGTNTGELFF
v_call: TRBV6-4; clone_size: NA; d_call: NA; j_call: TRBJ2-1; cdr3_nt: TGTGCCAGCAGTGACTCTTCAGGGACCCAACACGGCGGTGAGCAGTTCTTC; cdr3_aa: CASSDSSGTQHGGEQFF
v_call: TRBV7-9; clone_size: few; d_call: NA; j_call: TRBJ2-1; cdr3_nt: TGTGCCAGCAGCTTAGTTCTCAGCGGGCCCTACAATGAGCAGTTCTTC; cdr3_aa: CASSLVLSGPYNEQFF
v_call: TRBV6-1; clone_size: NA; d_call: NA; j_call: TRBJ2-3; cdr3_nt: TGTGCCAGCACCTCGAGGGGAGATACGCAGTATTTT; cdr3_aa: CASTSRGDTQYF
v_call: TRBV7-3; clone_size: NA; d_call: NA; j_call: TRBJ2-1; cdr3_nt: TGTGCCAGCAGCTTTAGTTTCCGCAATGAGCAGTTCTTC; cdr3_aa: CASSFSFRNEQFF
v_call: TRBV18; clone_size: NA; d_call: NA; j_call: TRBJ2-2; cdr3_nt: TGTGCCAGCTCACCACCTGCCAGACCCGGGGAGCTGTTTTTT; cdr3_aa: CASSPPARPGELFF
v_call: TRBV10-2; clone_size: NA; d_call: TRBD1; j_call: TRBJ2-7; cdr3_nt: TGCGCCAGCAGGGACAGGGGCTACGAGCAGTACTTC; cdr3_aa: CASRDRGYEQYF
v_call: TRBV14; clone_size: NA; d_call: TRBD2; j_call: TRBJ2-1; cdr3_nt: TGTGCCAGCAGCTTACGACTAGCGGGAGAACTCAATGAGCAGTTCTTC; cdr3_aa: CASSLRLAGELNEQFF
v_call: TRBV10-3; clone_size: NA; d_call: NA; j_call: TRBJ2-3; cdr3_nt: TGTGCCATCACGGGGACGGGAGTGTCAGATACGCAGTATTTT; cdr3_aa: CAITGTGVSDTQYF
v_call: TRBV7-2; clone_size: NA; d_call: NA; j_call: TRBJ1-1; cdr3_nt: TGTGCTGACGAGGGGGGAATTGAAGCTTTCTTT; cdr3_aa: CADEGGIEAFF
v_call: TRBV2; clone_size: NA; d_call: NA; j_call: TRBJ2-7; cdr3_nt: TGTGCCAGCTCCCTGGGGCAGGGGCCCTACGAGCAGTACTTC; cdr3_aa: CASSLGQGPYEQYF
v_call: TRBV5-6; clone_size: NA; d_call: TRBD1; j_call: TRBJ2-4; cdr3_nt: TGTGCCAGCAGCTGGACCCCCTCGGCAGGGGGAGCCAAAAACATTCAGTACTTC; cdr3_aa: CASSWTPSAGGAKNIQYF
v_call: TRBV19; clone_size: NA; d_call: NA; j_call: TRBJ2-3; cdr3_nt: TGTGCCAGTAGTATTATCGGGGTTGGCACAGATACGCAGTATTTT; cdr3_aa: CASSIIGVGTDTQYF
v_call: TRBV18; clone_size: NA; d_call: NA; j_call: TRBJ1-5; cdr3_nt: TGTGCCAGCTCACCAGGGTACGGCAATCAGCCCCAGCATTTT; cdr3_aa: CASSPGYGNQPQHF
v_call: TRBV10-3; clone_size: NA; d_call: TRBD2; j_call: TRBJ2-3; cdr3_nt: TGTGCCATCAGTCCGGGACTAGCGGGGGGAAGGGATACGCAGTATTTT; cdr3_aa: CAISPGLAGGRDTQYF
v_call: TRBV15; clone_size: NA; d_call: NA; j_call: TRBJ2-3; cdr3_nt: TGTGCCACCAGCAGAGGCAGGAACCCCACAGATACGCAGTATTTT; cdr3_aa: CATSRGRNPTDTQYF
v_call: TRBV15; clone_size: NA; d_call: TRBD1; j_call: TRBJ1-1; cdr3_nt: TGTGCCACCAGCAGACTTGGACAGGAGCTCTTATTT; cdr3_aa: CATSRLGQELLF
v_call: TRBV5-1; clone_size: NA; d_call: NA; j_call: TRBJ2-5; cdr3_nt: TGCGCCAGCAGCCCACTTAGGACCTTGGAGACCCAGTACTTC; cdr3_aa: CASSPLRTLETQYF
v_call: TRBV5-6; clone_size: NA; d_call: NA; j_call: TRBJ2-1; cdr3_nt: TGTGCCAGCAGCCCGTGGGGGACTGAGCAGTTCTTC; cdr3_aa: CASSPWGTEQFF
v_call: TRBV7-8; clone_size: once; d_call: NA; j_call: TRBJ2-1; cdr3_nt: TGTGCCAGCAGCTTAGCGAACAGTAGGGGAAGCTCCTACAATGAGCAGTTCTTC; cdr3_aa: CASSLANSRGSSYNEQFF
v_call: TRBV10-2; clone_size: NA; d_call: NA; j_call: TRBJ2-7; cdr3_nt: TGCGCCAGCAGTGAGTCGGCGCAGGAAACCTACGAGCAGTACTTC; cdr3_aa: CASSESAQETYEQYF
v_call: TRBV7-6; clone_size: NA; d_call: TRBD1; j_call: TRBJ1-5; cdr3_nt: TGTGCCAGCAGCCCCACCTACAGGGGTCAGCCCCAGCATTTT; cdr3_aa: CASSPTYRGQPQHF
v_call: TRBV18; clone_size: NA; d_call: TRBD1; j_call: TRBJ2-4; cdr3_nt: TGTGCCAGCTCAGCCGGGACAGGGATTAATAGCATTCAGTACTTC; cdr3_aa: CASSAGTGINSIQYF
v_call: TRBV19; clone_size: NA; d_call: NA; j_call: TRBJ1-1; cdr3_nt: TGTGCCTGCTCTATGGGCAGGGACACTGAAGCTTTCTTT; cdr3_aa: CACSMGRDTEAFF
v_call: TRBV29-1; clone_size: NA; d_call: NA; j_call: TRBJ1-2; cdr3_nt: TGCAGCGTTGTAAGACAGAACTATGGCTACACCTTC; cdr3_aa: CSVVRQNYGYTF
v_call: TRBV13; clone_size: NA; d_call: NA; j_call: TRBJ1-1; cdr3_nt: TGTGCCAGCTTCGACGAGGGGAACACTGAAGCTTTCTTT; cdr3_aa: CASFDEGNTEAFF
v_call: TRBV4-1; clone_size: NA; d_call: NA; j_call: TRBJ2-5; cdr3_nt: TGCGCCAGCAGCCAAACTAGAGGAGAGACCCAGTACTTC; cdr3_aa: CASSQTRGETQYF
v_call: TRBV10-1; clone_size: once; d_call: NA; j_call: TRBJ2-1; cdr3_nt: TGCGCCAGCAGTCAGCGGGACAAACTGTTCTTC; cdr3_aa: CASSQRDKLFF
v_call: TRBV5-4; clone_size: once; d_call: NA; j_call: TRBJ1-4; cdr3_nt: TGTGCCAGCAGGGGGGACCTGGGGGATGAAAAACTGTTTTTT; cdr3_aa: CASRGDLGDEKLFF
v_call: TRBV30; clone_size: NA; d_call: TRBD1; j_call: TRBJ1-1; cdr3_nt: TGTGCCTGGACCATAGGGGGCTCCGGGACACAAGCTTTCTTT; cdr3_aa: CAWTIGGSGTQAFF
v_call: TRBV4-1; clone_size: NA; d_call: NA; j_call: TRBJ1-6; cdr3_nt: TGCGCCAGCAGCCCTGACAAACGTTATAATTCACCCCTCCACTTT; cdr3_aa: CASSPDKRYNSPLHF
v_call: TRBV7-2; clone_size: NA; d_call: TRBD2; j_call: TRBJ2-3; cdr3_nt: TGTGCCAGCAGCGCGCCGGGACTAGATGCCCCCGATACGCAGTATTTT; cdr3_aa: CASSAPGLDAPDTQYF
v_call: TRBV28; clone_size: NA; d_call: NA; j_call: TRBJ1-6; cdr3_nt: TGTGCCAGCAGAACAGGACAGAGCTATAATTCACCCCTCCACTTT; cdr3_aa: CASRTGQSYNSPLHF
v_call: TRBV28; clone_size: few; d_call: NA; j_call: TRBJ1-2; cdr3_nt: TGTGCCAGCAGTAACTTGGAATTAGAGAACTCCTATGGCTACACCTTC; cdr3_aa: CASSNLELENSYGYTF
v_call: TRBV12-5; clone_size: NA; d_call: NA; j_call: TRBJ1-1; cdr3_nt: TGTGCTAGTGGTTTGGTGGGGATTTCGAACACTGAAGCTTTCTTT; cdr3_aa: CASGLVGISNTEAFF
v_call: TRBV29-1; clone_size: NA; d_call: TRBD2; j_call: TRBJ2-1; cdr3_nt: TGCAGCGTTGACGTTGAGTGGGGGGGTGAGCAGTTCTTC; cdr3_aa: CSVDVEWGGEQFF
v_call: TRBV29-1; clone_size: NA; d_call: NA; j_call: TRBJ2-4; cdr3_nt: TGCAGCGTTGAAGATCTCGCAGGGACGACCCAAAACATTCAGTACTTC; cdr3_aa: CSVEDLAGTTQNIQYF
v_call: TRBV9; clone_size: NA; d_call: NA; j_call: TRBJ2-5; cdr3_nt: TGTGCCAGCAGCTCCCAGGGCCAAGAGACCCAGTACTTC; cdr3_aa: CASSSQGQETQYF
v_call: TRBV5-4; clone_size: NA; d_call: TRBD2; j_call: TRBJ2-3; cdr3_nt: TGTGCCAGCAGCTTAGCGGGGGGACTCACAGATACGCAGTATTTT; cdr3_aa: CASSLAGGLTDTQYF
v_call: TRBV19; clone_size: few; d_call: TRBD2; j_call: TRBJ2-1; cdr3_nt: TGTGCCAGTAAACTAGCGGGAGGTTACAATGAGCAGTTCTTC; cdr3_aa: CASKLAGGYNEQFF
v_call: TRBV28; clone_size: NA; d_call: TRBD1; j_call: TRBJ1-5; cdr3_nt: TGTGCCAGCAGTTTTCTACAGGGGAGTAATCAGCCCCAGCATTTT; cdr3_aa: CASSFLQGSNQPQHF
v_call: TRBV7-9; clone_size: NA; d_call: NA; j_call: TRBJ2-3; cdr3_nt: TGTGCCAGCAGCGCAACCATGGGCCGCGGCCCACTGGATACGCAGTATTTT; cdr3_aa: CASSATMGRGPLDTQYF
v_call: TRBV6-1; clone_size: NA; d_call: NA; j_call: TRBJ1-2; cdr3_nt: TGTGCCAGCAGTCCGTTCGCAGGCTATGGCTACACCTTC; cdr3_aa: CASSPFAGYGYTF
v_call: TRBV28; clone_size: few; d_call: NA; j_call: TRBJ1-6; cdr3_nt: TGTGCCAGCATCCTGCGCGGGAATTCACCCCTCCACTTT; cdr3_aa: CASILRGNSPLHF
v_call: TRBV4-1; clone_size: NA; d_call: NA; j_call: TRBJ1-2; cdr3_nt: TGCGCCAGCAGCCAAGACAGCGCCGCGGCTGGCTACACCTTC; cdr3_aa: CASSQDSAAAGYTF
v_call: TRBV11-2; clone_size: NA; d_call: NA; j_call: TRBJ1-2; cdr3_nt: TGTGCCAGCAGCTTAGAGGGGATTGGCGGCTACACCTTC; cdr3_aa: CASSLEGIGGYTF
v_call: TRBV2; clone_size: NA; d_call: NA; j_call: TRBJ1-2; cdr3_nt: TGTGCCAGCAGTGAAGGAGCGGTCATCAACTATGGCTACACCTTC; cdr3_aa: CASSEGAVINYGYTF